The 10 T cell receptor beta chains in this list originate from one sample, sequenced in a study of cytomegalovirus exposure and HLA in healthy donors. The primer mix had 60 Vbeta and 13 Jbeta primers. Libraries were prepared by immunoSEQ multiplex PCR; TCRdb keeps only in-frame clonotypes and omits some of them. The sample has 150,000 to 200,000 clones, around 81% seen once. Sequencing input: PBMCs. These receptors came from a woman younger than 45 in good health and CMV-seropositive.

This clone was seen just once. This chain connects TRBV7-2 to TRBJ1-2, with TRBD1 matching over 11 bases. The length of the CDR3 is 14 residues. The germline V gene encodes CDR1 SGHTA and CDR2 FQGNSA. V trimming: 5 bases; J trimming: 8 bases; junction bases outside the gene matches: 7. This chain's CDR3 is CASSHGQGARGYTF. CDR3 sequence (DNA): TGTGCCAGCAGCCACGGACAGGGGGCGAGGGGCTACACCTTC.

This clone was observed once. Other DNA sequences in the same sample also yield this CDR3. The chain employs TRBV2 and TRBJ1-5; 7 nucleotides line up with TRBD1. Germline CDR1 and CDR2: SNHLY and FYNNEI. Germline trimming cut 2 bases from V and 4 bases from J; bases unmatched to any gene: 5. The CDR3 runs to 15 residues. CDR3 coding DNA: TGTGCCAGCAGTGAATCATACAGGGGAAATCAGCCCCAGCATTTT. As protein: CASSESYRGNQPQHF. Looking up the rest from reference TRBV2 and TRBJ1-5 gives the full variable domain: EPEVTQTPSHQVTQMGQEVILRCVPISNHLYFYWYRQILGQKVEFLVSFYNNEISEKSEIFDDQFSVERPDGSNFTLKIRSTKLEDSAMYFCASSESYRGNQPQHFGDGTRLSIL.

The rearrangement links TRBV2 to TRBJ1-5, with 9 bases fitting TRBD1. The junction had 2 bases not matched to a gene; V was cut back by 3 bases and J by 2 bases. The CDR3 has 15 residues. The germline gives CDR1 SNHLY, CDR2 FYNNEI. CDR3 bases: TGTGCCAGCAGTGAGCGGACAGGGGGCAATCAGCCCCAGCATTTT. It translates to CASSERTGGNQPQHF.

Here the CDR3 DNA reads TGTGCCTGGACAGCCAGGGGTGGCTATGGCTACACCTTC. Residues: CAWTARGGYGYTF. The V call is TRBV30, the J call TRBJ1-2; D perhaps matches TRBD1 (6 bases). CDR1 GTSNPN and CDR2 SVGIG come from the germline V gene (reference sequence). V shed 4 bases and J shed 4 bases, with 13 bases lying between them. The CDR3 consists of 13 residues.

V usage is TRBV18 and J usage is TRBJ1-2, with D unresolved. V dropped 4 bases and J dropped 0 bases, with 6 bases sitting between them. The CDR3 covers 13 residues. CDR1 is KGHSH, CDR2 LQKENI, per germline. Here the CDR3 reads CASSRESNYGYTF. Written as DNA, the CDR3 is TGTGCCAGCTCACGGGAGTCTAACTATGGCTACACCTTC.

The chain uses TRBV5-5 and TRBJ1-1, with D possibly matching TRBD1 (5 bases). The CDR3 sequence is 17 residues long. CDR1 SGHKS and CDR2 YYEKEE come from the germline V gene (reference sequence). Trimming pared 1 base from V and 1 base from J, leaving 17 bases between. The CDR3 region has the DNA TGTGCCAGCAGCTTGCAGCCCTTCGGGGGGACGAACACTGAAGCTTTCTTT. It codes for CASSLQPFGGTNTEAFF.

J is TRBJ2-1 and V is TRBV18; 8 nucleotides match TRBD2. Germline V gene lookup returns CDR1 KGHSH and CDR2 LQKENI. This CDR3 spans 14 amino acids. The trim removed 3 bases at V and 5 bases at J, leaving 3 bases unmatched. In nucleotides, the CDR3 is TGTGCCAGCTCACCGAGCGGGAGTAACAATGAGCAGTTCTTC. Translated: CASSPSGSNNEQFF.

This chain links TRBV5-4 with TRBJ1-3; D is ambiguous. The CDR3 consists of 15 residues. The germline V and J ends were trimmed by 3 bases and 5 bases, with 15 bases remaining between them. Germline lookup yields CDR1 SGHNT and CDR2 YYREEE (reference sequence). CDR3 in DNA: TGTGCCAGCAGCTCCGGAAAGGAGGGTAGAAACACCATATATTTT. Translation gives CASSSGKEGRNTIYF.

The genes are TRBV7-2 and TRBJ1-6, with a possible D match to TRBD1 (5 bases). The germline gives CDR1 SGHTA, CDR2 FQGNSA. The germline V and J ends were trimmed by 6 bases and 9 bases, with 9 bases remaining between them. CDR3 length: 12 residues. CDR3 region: CASSFGGSPLHF. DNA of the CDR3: TGTGCCAGCAGTTTCGGGGGTTCACCCCTCCACTTT.

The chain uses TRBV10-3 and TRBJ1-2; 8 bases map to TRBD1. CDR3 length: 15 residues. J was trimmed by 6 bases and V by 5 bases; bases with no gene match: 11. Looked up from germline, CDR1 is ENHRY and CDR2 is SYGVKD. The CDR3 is CAISSPGTGLDGYTF. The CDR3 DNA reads TGTGCCATCAGTTCTCCCGGGACAGGATTGGATGGCTACACCTTC.